This TCR beta chain was found in a study of OX40 agonist ivuxolimab in advanced cancers. Study information: Treatment received earlier with anti-PD-1, anti-PD-L1 or anti-CTLA-4 agents was allowed, and more than 30% had some. Study results and caveats: In general, CD8+ T cells held more expanded clones than CD4+ did, on average. Partial responders treated at 0.1-3.0 mg/kg exhibited clonal expansion among the lowest measured.

Sampling times: baseline, cycle 4 day 1, cycle 7 day 1. About this clone: No antigen is known for it.

Produced via immunoSEQ multiplex PCR; TCRdb's table is partial and in-frame only. The sample lists about 100,000 clones; about nine tenths were seen once. The V gene lost 5 bases and the J gene lost 6 bases, with 16 bases spanning the gap. The length of the CDR3 is 14 residues. CDR1 is SGHTA, CDR2 FQGNSA, per germline. The chain recombines TRBV7-2 with TRBJ2-5; no reliable D call. The starting material was CD4+ or CD8+ T cells sorted from blood, obtained in a trial of the OX40 agonist ivuxolimab. This TCR was recovered from an adult with an advanced solid tumor such as melanoma, head and neck, liver or kidney cancer. The CDR3 here is CASSRRSDAQTQYF. CDR3 DNA: TGTGCCAGCAGCCGACGATCGGATGCGCAGACCCAGTACTTC.